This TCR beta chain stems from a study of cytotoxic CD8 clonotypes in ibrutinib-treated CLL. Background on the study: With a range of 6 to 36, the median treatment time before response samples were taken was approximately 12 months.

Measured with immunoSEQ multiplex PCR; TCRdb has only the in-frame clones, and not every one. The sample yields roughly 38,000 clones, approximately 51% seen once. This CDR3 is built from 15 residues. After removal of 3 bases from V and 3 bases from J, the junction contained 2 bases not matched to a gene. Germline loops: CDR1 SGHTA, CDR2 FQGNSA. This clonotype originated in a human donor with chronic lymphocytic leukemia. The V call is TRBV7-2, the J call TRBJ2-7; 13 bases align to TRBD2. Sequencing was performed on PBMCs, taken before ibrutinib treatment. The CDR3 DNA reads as TGTGCCAGCAGCTTTACTAGCGGGGGGGACTACGAGCAGTACTTC. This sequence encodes CASSFTSGGDYEQYF.